The rows below give T cell receptor beta chains drawn from one sample of a study of T cell responses to AZD1222 COVID-19 vaccine. The assay was immunoSEQ multiplex PCR, and TCRdb's table has in-frame clones only and misses some. This sample has some 170,000 clones; roughly nine tenths occur once, and the top ten carry under 2%. The sequenced sample was peripheral blood, obtained on day 0 of AZD1222 vaccination. All receptors derive from an adult in good health. The CDR3 runs from the conserved cysteine through the conserved F or W.

TRBV9	TRBJ1-3	CASSVGGDRSGNTIYF
TRBV19	TRBJ2-1	CASSIAARLDNEQFF
TRBV27	TRBJ2-7	CASSIAETYEQYF
TRBV3-1/TRBV3-2	TRBJ1-1	CASSQVYTGRDTEAFF
TRBV5-4	TRBJ2-3	CASSLALRVTDTQYF
TRBV19	TRBJ1-5	CASRLTGEGQPQHF
TRBV20-1	TRBJ2-1	CSASGDRYNEQFF
TRBV28	TRBJ1-5	CASRGGGLRFQPQHF
TRBV6-1	TRBJ1-4	CASSEARGAIEKLFF
TRBV19	TRBJ2-3	CASSKGLAGPDTQYF
TRBV6-5	TRBJ1-4	CASSRQGTTNEKLFF
TRBV28	TRBJ1-1	CASTYQGTYEAFF
TRBV2	TRBJ2-5	CASRGGPSETQYF
TRBV7-9	TRBJ2-2	CASSSRGAQTGELFF
TRBV2	TRBJ1-6	CASRRTALYNSPLHF
TRBV30	TRBJ2-1	CAWSVRIWTDHNEQFF
TRBV30	TRBJ1-6	CAWTVAGHNSPLHF
TRBV19	TRBJ2-2	CASSRGQTTGELFF
TRBV7-9	TRBJ2-1	CASSFMRGATYNEQFF
TRBV30	TRBJ1-2	CAWSVRVMDYTF
TRBV30	TRBJ2-3	CAWSGKAVLSHTDTQYF
TRBV7-9	TRBJ1-4	CASSTGTPATNEKLFF
TRBV20-1	TRBJ2-1	CSASQVEGSVQFF
TRBV4-2	TRBJ2-5	CASSQERRGLGQETQYF
TRBV7-2	TRBJ2-7	CASSLGSFYEQYF
TRBV28	TRBJ2-5	CASSFGQGFKETQYF
TRBV3-1/TRBV3-2	TRBJ2-1	CASSPSAGGRNEQFF
TRBV2	TRBJ2-7	CASIEGTGTYEQYF
TRBV5-1	TRBJ2-5	CASSSSGSQETQYF
TRBV10-3	TRBJ2-7	CAISDSYEQYF
TRBV5-8	TRBJ1-1	CASSLEPTRKRDTEAFF
TRBV28	TRBJ1-4	CASSPDRENEKLFF
TRBV28	TRBJ1-1	CASSQLPPGQNTEAFF
TRBV19	TRBJ1-1	CASITPGRHTEAFF
TRBV11-2	TRBJ1-2	CASSLDSFVNYGYTF
TRBV19	TRBJ1-4	CASSSILLTNEKLFF
TRBV3-1/TRBV3-2	TRBJ2-2	CASSPGTARGAGELFF
TRBV30	TRBJ2-2	CAWSVVGGELFF
TRBV7-8	TRBJ1-4	CASRQTGQGEKLFF
TRBV20-1	TRBJ2-1	CSARRPPQFF
TRBV7-9	TRBJ2-3	CASSPDLAVTDTQYF
TRBV5-1	TRBJ1-1	CASRKGQGWTEAFF
TRBV13	TRBJ1-2	CASSLGTANPYGYTF